The 11 T cell receptor beta chains reported below all come from one sample, sequenced in a study of T cells in Graves' hyperthyroidism and ophthalmopathy. Using RNA transcripts as the source, TCR beta CDR3 regions were amplified. The TCR CDR3 first-round RT-PCR relied on the HTBI primer set. TCRdb analysed the multiplex PCR reads with MiXCR anew, one entry per CDR3 protein. This sample has 600,000 to 650,000 distinct CDR3 sequences, with about 20% found just once. Sequences were obtained from blood. These receptors all come from a man aged 30 to 39 with Graves' ophthalmopathy.

The V call is TRBV15, the J call TRBJ2-2; possible D gene TRBD2, 6 bases. V was pared by 0 bases and J by 0 bases, with 11 bases between. Germline CDR1 reads LNHNV; CDR2 reads YYDKDF (reference sequence). The CDR3 runs 17 residues. The CDR3 is CATSRDRGTANTGELFF. The CDR3, as DNA: TGTGCCACCAGCAGAGATCGGGGGACGGCGAACACCGGGGAGCTGTTTTTT.

This clonotype was detected many times. This sequence joins TRBV12-3 or TRBV12-4 and TRBJ1-5, with 9 positions matching TRBD1. The CDR3 totals 16 residues. With 1 base clipped from V and 1 base from J, the junction kept 2 bases outside the gene matches. Written as DNA, the CDR3 is TGTGCCAGCAGTTTAGGGGGGACAGGGAGCAATCAGCCCCAGCATTTT. Protein product: CASSLGGTGSNQPQHF.

This clonotype was counted many times. This sequence joins TRBV6-2 or TRBV6-3 and TRBJ1-5; a possible D gene is TRBD1 (6 bases). The CDR3 totals 15 residues. Between the trimmed V and J ends, which lost 2 bases and 3 bases, there was a span of 11 bases. The germline gives CDR1 MNHEY, CDR2 SVGEGT. CDR3 DNA sequence: TGTGCCAGCAGTTACCGGACAGCCCTCAATCAGCCCCAGCATTTT. This sequence encodes CASSYRTALNQPQHF.

This clonotype was seen a few times. The CDR3, as DNA: TGTGCCAGCAGCATCCCCGGACAGTACACTGAAGCTTTCTTT. Translated: CASSIPGQYTEAFF. The chain couples TRBV28 to TRBJ1-1, with D perhaps TRBD1 (6 bases). The CDR3 is 14 amino acids. Germline V gene lookup returns CDR1 MDHEN and CDR2 SYDVKM. The ends were cut back, 6 bases at V and 3 bases at J, with 14 bases in the middle.

The chain recombines TRBV4-1 with TRBJ2-1; TRBD2 agrees at 10 bases. The germline V gene has CDR1 MGHRA and CDR2 YSYEKL. There are 16 residues in the CDR3. J was trimmed by 6 bases and V by 2 bases; bases with no gene match: 7. As DNA, the CDR3 is TGCGCCAGCAGCCAATCTAGCGGGAGTGTCGCCAATGAGCAGTTCTTC. This sequence encodes CASSQSSGSVANEQFF.

This clonotype occurred many times. The V and J genes are TRBV3-1 and TRBJ2-1; TRBD2 matches at 12 bases. V lost 6 bases, J lost 2 bases, and 2 bases stayed unmatched. Germline V CDR1 and CDR2: LGHDT, YNNKEL (reference sequence). This CDR3 has 15 residues. The CDR3 loop is CASRPSGRAYNEQFF. CDR3 DNA sequence: TGTGCCAGCAGACCTAGCGGGAGGGCCTACAATGAGCAGTTCTTC.

The genes are TRBV2 and TRBJ2-1; the D call may be TRBD1 or TRBD2 (5 bases each). This CDR3 is 14 amino acids long. Trimming cost V 7 bases and J 1 base, with 11 bases left between them. CDR1 is SNHLY, CDR2 FYNNEI, per germline. Written as DNA, the CDR3 is TGTGCCAGCACCGGGACGGATTCCTACAATGAGCAGTTCTTC. Translating gives CASTGTDSYNEQFF. Combining the CDR3 with reference TRBV2 and TRBJ2-1 gives the whole variable domain EPEVTQTPSHQVTQMGQEVILRCVPISNHLYFYWYRQILGQKVEFLVSFYNNEISEKSEIFDDQFSVERPDGSNFTLKIRSTKLEDSAMYFCASTGTDSYNEQFFGPGTRLTVL.

There are many counts of this clonotype. V gene TRBV20-1 combines with J gene TRBJ2-2, with D possibly called TRBD1 or TRBD2 (5 bases each). Between the trimmed V and J ends, which lost 0 bases and 1 base, there was a span of 9 bases. The CDR3 has 15 residues. Germline V CDR1 and CDR2: DFQATT, SNEGSKA (reference sequence). For the CDR3, the DNA is TGCAGTGCTAGAGATCGAGGGGTGAACACCGGGGAGCTGTTTTTT. Its translation: CSARDRGVNTGELFF.

The rearrangement uses TRBV5-1 and TRBJ2-3; 12 bases agree with TRBD2. The germline gives CDR1 SGHRS, CDR2 YFSETQ. J was trimmed by 3 bases and V by 5 bases; bases with no gene match: 4. CDR3 length: 15 residues. The CDR3 is CASSIGLAGTDTQYF. For the CDR3, the DNA is TGCGCCAGCAGTATTGGACTAGCGGGAACAGATACGCAGTATTTT.

This clonotype has a count of ten or more. The chain combines TRBV12-3 or TRBV12-4 with TRBJ2-7; 8 bases agree with TRBD1. With V trimmed by 7 bases and J by 2 bases, 7 bases remained unmatched. The CDR3 is 14 residues long. The CDR3 nucleotides read TGTGCCAGCACGATCGGACAGGGCGCCTACGAGCAGTACTTC. As protein: CASTIGQGAYEQYF.

V gene TRBV27 combines with J gene TRBJ2-5; tentatively, D is TRBD1 (5 bases). The CDR3 has 14 amino acids. Trimming took 5 bases from V and 5 from J, leaving 15 bases between them. The germline V gene has CDR1 MNHEY and CDR2 SMNVEV (reference sequence). The CDR3 protein is CASSPTAGRETQYF. In DNA, the CDR3 is TGTGCCAGCAGTCCAACGGCAGGGCGGGAGACCCAGTACTTC.